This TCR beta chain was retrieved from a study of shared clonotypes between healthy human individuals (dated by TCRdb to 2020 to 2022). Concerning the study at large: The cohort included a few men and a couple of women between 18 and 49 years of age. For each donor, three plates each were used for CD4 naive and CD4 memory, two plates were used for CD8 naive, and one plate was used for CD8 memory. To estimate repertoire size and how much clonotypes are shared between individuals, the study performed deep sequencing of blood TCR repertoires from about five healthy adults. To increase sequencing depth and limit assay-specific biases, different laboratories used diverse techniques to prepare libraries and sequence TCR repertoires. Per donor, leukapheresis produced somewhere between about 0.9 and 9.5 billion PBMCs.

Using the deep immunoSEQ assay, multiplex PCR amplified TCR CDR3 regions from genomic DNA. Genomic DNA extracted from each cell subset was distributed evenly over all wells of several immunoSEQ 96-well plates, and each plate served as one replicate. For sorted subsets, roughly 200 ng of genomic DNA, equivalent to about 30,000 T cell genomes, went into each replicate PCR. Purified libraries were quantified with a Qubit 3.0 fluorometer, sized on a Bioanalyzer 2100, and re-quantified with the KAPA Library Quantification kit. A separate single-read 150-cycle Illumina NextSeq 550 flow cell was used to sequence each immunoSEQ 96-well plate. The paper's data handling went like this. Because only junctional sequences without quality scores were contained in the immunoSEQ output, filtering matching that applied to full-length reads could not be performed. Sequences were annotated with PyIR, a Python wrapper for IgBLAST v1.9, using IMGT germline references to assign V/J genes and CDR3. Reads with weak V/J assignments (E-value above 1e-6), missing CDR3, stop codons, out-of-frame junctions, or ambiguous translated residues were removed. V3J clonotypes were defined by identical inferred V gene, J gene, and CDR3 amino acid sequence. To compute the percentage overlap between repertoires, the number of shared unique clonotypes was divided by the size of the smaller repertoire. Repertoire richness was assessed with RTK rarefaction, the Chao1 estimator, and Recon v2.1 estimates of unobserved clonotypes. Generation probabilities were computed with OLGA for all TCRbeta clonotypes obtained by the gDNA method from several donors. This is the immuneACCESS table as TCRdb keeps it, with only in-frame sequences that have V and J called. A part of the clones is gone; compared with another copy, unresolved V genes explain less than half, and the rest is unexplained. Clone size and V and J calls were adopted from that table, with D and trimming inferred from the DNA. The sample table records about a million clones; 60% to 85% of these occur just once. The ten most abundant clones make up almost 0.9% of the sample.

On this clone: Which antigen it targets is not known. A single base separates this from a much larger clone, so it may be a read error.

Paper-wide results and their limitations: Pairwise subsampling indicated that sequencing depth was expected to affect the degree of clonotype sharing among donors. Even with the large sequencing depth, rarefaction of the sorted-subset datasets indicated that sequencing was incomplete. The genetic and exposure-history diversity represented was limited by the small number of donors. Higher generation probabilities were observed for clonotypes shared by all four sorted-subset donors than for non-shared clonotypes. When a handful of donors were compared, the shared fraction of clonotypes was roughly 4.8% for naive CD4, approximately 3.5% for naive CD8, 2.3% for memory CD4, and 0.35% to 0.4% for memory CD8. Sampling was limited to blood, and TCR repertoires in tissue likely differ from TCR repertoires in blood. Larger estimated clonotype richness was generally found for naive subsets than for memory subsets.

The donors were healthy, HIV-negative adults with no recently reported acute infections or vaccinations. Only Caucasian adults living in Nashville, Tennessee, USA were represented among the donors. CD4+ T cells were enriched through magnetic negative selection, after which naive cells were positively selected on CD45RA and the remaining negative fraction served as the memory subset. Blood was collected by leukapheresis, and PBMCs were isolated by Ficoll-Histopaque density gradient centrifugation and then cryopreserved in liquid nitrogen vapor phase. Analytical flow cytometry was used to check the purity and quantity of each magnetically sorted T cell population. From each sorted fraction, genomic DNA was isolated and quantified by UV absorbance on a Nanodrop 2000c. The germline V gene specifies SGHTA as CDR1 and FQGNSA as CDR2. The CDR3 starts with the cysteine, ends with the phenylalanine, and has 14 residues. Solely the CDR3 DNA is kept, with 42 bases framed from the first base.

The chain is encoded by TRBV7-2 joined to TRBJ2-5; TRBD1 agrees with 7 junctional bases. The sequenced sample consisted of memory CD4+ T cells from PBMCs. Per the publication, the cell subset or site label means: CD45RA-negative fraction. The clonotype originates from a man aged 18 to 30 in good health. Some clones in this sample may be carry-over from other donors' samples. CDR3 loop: CASSQGQIQDTQYF. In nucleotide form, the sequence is TGTGCCAGCAGCCAGGGACAGATCCAAGATACCCAGTACTTC.